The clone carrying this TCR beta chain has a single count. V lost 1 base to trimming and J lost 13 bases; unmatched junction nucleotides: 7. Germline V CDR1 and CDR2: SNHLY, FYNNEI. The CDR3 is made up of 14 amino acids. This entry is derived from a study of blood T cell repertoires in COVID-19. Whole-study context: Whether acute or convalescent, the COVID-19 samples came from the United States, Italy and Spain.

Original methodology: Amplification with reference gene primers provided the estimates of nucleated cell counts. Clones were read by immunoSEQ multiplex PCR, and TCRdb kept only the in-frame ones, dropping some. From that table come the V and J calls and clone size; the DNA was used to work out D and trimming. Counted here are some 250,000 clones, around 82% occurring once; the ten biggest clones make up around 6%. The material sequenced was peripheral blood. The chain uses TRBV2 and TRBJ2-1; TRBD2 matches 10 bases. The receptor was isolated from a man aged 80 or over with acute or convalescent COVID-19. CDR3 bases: TGTGCCAGCAGTGAAGGGAGACTAGCGGGCTCCCAGTTCTTC. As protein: CASSEGRLAGSQFF.